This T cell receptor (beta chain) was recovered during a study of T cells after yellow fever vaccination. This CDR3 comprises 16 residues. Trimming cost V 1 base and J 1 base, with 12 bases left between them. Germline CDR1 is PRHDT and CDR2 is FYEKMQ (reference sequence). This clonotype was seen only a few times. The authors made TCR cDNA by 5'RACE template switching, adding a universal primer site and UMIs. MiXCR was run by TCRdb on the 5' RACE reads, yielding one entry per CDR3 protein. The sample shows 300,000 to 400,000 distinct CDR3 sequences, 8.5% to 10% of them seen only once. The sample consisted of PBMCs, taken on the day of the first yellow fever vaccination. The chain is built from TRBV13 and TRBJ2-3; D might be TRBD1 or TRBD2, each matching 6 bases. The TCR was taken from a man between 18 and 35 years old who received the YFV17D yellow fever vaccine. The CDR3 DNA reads TGTGCCAGCAGCTTAGTTGAGGGGGGACGCACAGATACGCAGTATTTT. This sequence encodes CASSLVEGGRTDTQYF.